This T cell receptor beta chain was sequenced in a study of cytomegalovirus exposure and HLA in healthy donors. Across the whole study: HLA-typed donors were the source of about 85 million unique TCRs held in an early data release.

Notes on this clone: Its antigen remains unidentified.

General observations from the study: In vitro data verified three CMV-associated chains as specific for CMV antigens. For cytomegalovirus status, the classifier reportedly gave diagnoses with high specificity and sensitivity. Presence/absence analyses supposed approximately even sequencing depth among donors.

Germline V lookup: CDR1 LNHDA, CDR2 SQIVND (reference sequence). V gave up 4 bases and J gave up 2 bases; unmatched junction bases: 5. The CDR3 consists of 14 residues. The PCR employed 60 Vbeta primers together with 13 Jbeta primers. The repertoire was sequenced with immunoSEQ multiplex PCR; TCRdb's copy has only in-frame clones and lacks some. Of 150,000 or so clones listed, roughly 80% are singletons. Material: PBMCs. This TCR came from a woman aged 40 to 49 in good health and CMV-seropositive. The chain uses TRBV19 and TRBJ2-7; 7 bases fit TRBD1. As DNA, the CDR3 is TGTGCCAGTAGTAAGGGACAGTATGCCTACGAGCAGTACTTC. Translating it yields CASSKGQYAYEQYF.